The sequence of this T cell receptor beta chain was determined in a study of T cell responses to AZD1222 COVID-19 vaccine. The study's findings and limits: Unmutated regions of variants are reportedly targeted by nearly half of spike-specific TCRs. Spike-specific TCR breadth and depth rose after two AZD1222 doses. Dominant CD4 TCR responses targeted spike regions 160-218 and 743-854. Most donors were white British and more were female, and clonal diversity was possibly underestimated.

To note about this clone: What it binds is not known.

The method was immunoSEQ multiplex PCR; TCRdb's version includes in-frame clones alone and lacks a portion of them. The table shows approximately 77,000 clones, with more than 90% occurring only once. The source was peripheral blood, collected 28 days after the second AZD1222 dose. This clonotype was sampled from an adult who received the AZD1222 COVID-19 vaccine.

CDR3 residues: CASSLDSRNEQFF. CDR3 bases: TGCGCCAGCAGCTTGGACAGCAGAAATGAGCAGTTCTTC. The chain is built from TRBV5-1 and TRBJ2-1; D unresolved. Trimming took 0 bases from V and 7 from J, leaving 8 bases between them. The CDR3 sequence is 13 residues long. Germline V gives CDR1 SGHRS, CDR2 YFSETQ.